This T cell receptor (beta chain) stems from a study of neurological immune-mediated disorders. Many counts were recorded for this clonotype. The time point: longitudinal time-point 3. From 15-18 subjects, every sequencing run obtained over 190 million TCR-beta sequences. A single record per CDR3 protein comes from TCRdb applying MiXCR to the 5' RACE reads. Of approximately 58,000 distinct CDR3 sequences detected, roughly 8% appear once; the ten largest clones hold 1.9%. Germline lookup yields CDR1 SQVTM and CDR2 ANQGSEA. The CDR3 is made up of 13 amino acids. V lost 6 bases, J lost 3 bases, and 3 bases stayed unmatched.

This sequence joins TRBV29-1 and TRBJ1-1; 11 bases align to TRBD1. The sample consisted of PBMCs. This sequence originates from a woman in her thirties or forties in good health. The CDR3 reads CSVGDRGDTEAFF. The CDR3, as DNA: TGCAGCGTGGGGGACAGGGGGGACACTGAAGCTTTCTTT.